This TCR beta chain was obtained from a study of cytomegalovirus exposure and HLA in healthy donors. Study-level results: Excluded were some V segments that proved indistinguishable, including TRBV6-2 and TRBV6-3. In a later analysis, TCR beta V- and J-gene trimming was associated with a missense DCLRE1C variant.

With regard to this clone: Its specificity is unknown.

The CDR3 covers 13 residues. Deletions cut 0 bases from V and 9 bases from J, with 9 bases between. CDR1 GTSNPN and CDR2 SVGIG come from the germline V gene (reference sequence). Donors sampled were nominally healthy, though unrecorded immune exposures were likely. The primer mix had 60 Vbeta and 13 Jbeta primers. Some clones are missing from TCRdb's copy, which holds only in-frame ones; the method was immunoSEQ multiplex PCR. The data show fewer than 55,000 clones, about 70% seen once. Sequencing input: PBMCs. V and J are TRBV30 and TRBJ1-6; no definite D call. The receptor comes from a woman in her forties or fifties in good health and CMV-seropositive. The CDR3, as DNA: TGTGCCTGGAGTGTCCGGGGTAGTTCACCCCTCCACTTT. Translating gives CAWSVRGSSPLHF.